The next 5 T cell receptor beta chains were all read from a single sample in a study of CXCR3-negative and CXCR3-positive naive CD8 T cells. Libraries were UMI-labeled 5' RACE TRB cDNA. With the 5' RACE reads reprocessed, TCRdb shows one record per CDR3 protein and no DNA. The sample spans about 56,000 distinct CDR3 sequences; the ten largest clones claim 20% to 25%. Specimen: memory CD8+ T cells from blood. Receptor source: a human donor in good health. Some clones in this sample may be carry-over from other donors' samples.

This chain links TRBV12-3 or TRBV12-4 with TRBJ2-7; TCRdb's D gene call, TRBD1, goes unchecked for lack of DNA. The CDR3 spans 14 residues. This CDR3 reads CASSLRQGDYEQYF.

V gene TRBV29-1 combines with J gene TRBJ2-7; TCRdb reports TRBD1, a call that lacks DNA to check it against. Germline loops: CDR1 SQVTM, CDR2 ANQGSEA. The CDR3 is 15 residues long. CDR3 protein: CSASLEGVPAYEQYF.

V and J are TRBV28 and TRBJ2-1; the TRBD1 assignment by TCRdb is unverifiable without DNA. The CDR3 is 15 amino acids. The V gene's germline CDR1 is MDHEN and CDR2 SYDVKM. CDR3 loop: CASSPRDRLRNEQFF.

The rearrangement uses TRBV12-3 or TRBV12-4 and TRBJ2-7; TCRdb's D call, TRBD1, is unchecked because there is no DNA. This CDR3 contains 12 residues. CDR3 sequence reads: CASSWGHYEQYF.

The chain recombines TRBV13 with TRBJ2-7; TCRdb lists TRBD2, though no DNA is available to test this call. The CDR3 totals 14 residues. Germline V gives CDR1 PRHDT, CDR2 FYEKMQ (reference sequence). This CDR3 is CASSLGLAGGEQYF.